This TCR beta chain was recorded in a study of a mutant IDH1 vaccine in newly diagnosed glioma. Overall study context: Among treated patients, roughly 60% were male and about 40% female, and mean age was around 40 years. The therapy given earlier, which was standard therapy, consisted of radiotherapy, temozolomide, or both, and most of the patients received both. Notes on the study in general: Among all patients, vaccine-induced immune responses occurred in 93.3%.

Measured with immunoSEQ multiplex PCR; TCRdb has only the in-frame clones, and not every one. The sample holds around 36,000 clones, approximately 89% seen once. Time point meaning: week 5, during vaccination. Doses consisted of 300 ug of mutant IDH1 20-mer peptide each, paired with topical imiquimod. In the case of this clone: Its matching antigen is unknown.

This CDR3 contains 13 residues. Trimming took off 5 bases at V and 7 bases at J, with 12 bases between the two ends. Germline values: CDR1 LNHDA, CDR2 SQIVND (reference sequence). This chain joins TRBV19 and TRBJ2-1; D ambiguous. This TCR derives from a man between 45 and 60 years old with glioma. The material sequenced was PBMCs, taken from a glioma patient whose treatment included an IDH1 peptide vaccine. In DNA form, the CDR3 reads TGTGCCAGTAGTTCCGGGCTTGGGAATGAGCAGTTCTTC. It codes for CASSSGLGNEQFF.